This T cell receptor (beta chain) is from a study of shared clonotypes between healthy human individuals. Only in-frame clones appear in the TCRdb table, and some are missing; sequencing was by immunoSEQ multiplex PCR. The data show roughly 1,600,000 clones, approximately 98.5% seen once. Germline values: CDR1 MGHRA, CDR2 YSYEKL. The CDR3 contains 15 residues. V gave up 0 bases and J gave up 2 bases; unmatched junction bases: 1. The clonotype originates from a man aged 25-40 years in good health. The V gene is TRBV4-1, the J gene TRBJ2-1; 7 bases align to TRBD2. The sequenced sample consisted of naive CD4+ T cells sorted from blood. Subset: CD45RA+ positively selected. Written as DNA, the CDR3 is TGCGCCAGCAGCCAAGAAAGCGGGACCTACAATGAGCAGTTCTTC. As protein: CASSQESGTYNEQFF.